One T cell receptor (beta chain) is described in this entry. Its matching antigen is unknown. PCR involved 60 Vbeta and 13 Jbeta primers. Original processing methods: A later analysis counted approximately 80 million unique TCR beta chains, some 12 million shared. Assay used: immunoSEQ multiplex PCR; TCRdb lists only in-frame clones, some missing. That table gives V, J and clone size, and the DNA gave D and trimming. This repertoire comprises about 130,000 clones; its ten largest clones make up under 2%. The data stem from a study of cytomegalovirus exposure and HLA in healthy donors. Findings and caveats of the study: A reported reduction in N-insertions relative to the roughly 670-donor mean was seen in an Asian-associated ancestry cluster in a later analysis. Some V segments, TRBV6-2 and TRBV6-3 among them, were indistinguishable and were therefore excluded.

The CDR3 sequence is 14 residues long. Per germline, CDR1 MNHNY and CDR2 SVGAGI (reference sequence). After removal of 6 bases from V and 9 bases from J, the junction contained 6 bases not matched to a gene. V and J are TRBV6-6 and TRBJ1-6; 9 positions agree with TRBD1. The material sequenced was PBMCs. This TCR was sampled from a woman aged 40-49 years in good health and CMV-seronegative. The CDR3 region is CASRPGQGGSPLHF. CDR3 in DNA: TGTGCCAGCAGACCGGGACAGGGTGGTTCACCCCTCCACTTT.